Listed below are T cell receptor beta chains from one sample, sequenced in a study of cytomegalovirus exposure and HLA in healthy donors. Method: immunoSEQ multiplex PCR; TCRdb's copy keeps in-frame clones and lacks some. This table has 140,000 or so clones, 66% appearing once. The specimen sequenced was PBMCs. Receptor source: a woman aged 60-70 years in good health and CMV-seronegative. The CDR3 runs from the conserved cysteine through the conserved F or W. D genes are given only for firm matches. Some rows mark clone size as missing; the rest say once, few, many or name a class of expanded clone.

TRBD1	TRBV12-5	TRBJ1-4	few	CASGQGSEKLFF	TGTGCTAGTGGACAGGGGAGTGAAAAACTGTTTTTT
TRBD2	TRBV5-1	TRBJ2-1	NA	CASSLAGTSGRGVGEQFF	TGCGCCAGCAGCTTGGCCGGGACTAGCGGGAGGGGGGTTGGTGAGCAGTTCTTC
NA	TRBV5-4	TRBJ1-2	few	CASSLGAEGTYGYTF	TGTGCCAGCAGCTTGGGGGCGGAGGGAACCTATGGCTACACCTTC
TRBD2	TRBV4-3	TRBJ2-2	NA	CASSQAAGGGGRAAGELFF	TGCGCCAGCAGCCAAGCGGCAGGGGGAGGCGGGAGGGCTGCCGGGGAGCTGTTTTTT
TRBD2	TRBV6-6	TRBJ2-3	NA	CASSETSGGTQYF	TGTGCCAGCAGTGAGACTAGCGGGGGAACGCAGTATTTT
TRBD2	TRBV4-1	TRBJ2-3	NA	CASSRGSGVDTQYF	TGCGCCAGCAGCCGAGGTAGCGGGGTAGATACGCAGTATTTT
NA	TRBV9	TRBJ1-3	NA	CASSVVGSSGNTIYF	TGTGCCAGCAGCGTAGTCGGGAGCTCTGGAAACACCATATATTTT
NA	TRBV5-8	TRBJ1-6	NA	CASSLGQMNNSPLHF	TGTGCCAGCAGCTTGGGTCAGATGAATAATTCACCCCTCCACTTT
NA	TRBV9	TRBJ2-1	NA	CASSVAIRDTDNEQFF	TGTGCCAGCAGCGTAGCTATTAGGGACACAGACAATGAGCAGTTCTTC
TRBD2	TRBV7-9	TRBJ2-7	NA	CASSLGGGGFAYEQYF	TGTGCCAGCAGCTTAGGAGGCGGGGGGTTCGCCTACGAGCAGTACTTC
TRBD2	TRBV9	TRBJ2-6	NA	CASSVGASGNIAGANVLTF	TGTGCCAGCAGCGTAGGGGCTAGCGGGAATATTGCTGGGGCCAACGTCCTGACTTTC
NA	TRBV7-2	TRBJ1-6	NA	CASSLRGSGDSPLHF	TGTGCCAGCAGCTTACGAGGGAGTGGAGATTCACCCCTCCACTTT
NA	TRBV6-5	TRBJ2-1	NA	CASKPPLGSYNEQFF	TGTGCCAGCAAGCCCCCGCTAGGATCCTACAATGAGCAGTTCTTC
NA	TRBV9	TRBJ2-3	NA	CASSVGEVRGDTQYF	TGTGCCAGCAGCGTAGGCGAAGTTCGGGGAGATACGCAGTATTTT
NA	TRBV11-1	TRBJ2-5	NA	CASSLELQETQYF	TGTGCCAGCAGCTTAGAACTGCAAGAGACCCAGTACTTC
TRBD2	TRBV19	TRBJ2-3	few	CASSMGRGAPTDTQYF	TGTGCCAGTAGTATGGGGCGGGGGGCCCCCACAGATACGCAGTATTTT
TRBD2	TRBV29-1	TRBJ2-3	NA	CSVDGTSGRDTQYF	TGCAGCGTTGACGGGACTAGCGGGAGGGATACGCAGTATTTT
TRBD2	TRBV4-3	TRBJ2-1	NA	CASSQAGGRHNEQFF	TGCGCCAGCAGCCAAGCGGGGGGACGACACAATGAGCAGTTCTTC
TRBD2	TRBV5-1	TRBJ2-2	NA	CASTSTSGMNTGELFF	TGCGCCAGCACCTCGACTAGCGGAATGAACACCGGGGAGCTGTTTTTT
TRBD1	TRBV18	TRBJ2-1	NA	CASSLGQGALNEQFF	TGTGCCAGCTCACTCGGACAGGGGGCACTCAATGAGCAGTTCTTC
NA	TRBV10-2	TRBJ2-7	NA	CASSRGQKNDEQYF	TGCGCCAGCAGCCGGGGACAAAAAAACGACGAGCAGTACTTC
NA	TRBV2	TRBJ2-5	NA	CASSDDFGGWGAAQETQYF	TGTGCCAGCAGTGACGATTTCGGGGGATGGGGAGCCGCACAAGAGACCCAGTACTTC
NA	TRBV28	TRBJ1-1	NA	CASSLRISGAAFF	TGTGCCAGCAGTTTAAGGATCAGTGGGGCAGCTTTCTTT
NA	TRBV6-1	TRBJ1-1	few	CASSLGGLPKPEAFF	TGTGCCAGCTCCCTGGGGGGGCTCCCTAAACCTGAAGCTTTCTTT
TRBD2	TRBV7-2	TRBJ2-3	NA	CALASSGGTSTDTQYF	TGTGCCCTGGCGTCTAGCGGGGGGACTAGCACAGATACGCAGTATTTT
TRBD2	TRBV5-1	TRBJ2-1	NA	CASRDSTSGANEQFF	TGCGCCAGCAGAGATTCGACTAGCGGTGCCAATGAGCAGTTCTTC
NA	TRBV2	TRBJ2-7	NA	CASTKAQSGSYEQYF	TGTGCCAGCACGAAGGCCCAGTCGGGGTCCTACGAGCAGTACTTC
TRBD2	TRBV6-4	TRBJ2-1	few	CASSLAGGYNEQFF	TGTGCCAGCAGTCTAGCGGGGGGGTACAATGAGCAGTTCTTC
TRBD2	TRBV7-2	TRBJ2-1	NA	CASSLVAGVRNEQFF	TGTGCCAGCAGCTTAGTAGCGGGAGTCCGTAATGAGCAGTTCTTC
TRBD2	TRBV5-1	TRBJ2-7	NA	CASSLVVGGGPYEQYF	TGCGCCAGCAGCTTGGTTGTCGGGGGAGGGCCTTACGAGCAGTACTTC
NA	TRBV27	TRBJ2-1	NA	CASSFDFGGGGSEQFF	TGTGCCAGCAGTTTTGATTTTGGGGGAGGAGGGAGTGAGCAGTTCTTC
NA	TRBV21-1	TRBJ2-7	few	CASSKMIQSTYEQYF	TGTGCCAGCAGCAAAATGATACAGAGTACCTACGAGCAGTACTTC
TRBD1	TRBV25-1	TRBJ2-1	NA	CASTEDGTGGYNEQFF	TGTGCCAGCACCGAAGACGGGACAGGGGGTTACAATGAGCAGTTCTTC
NA	TRBV11-3	TRBJ2-7	NA	CASSLDCGTAPSYEQYF	TGTGCCAGCAGCTTAGATTGCGGGACAGCACCATCCTACGAGCAGTACTTC
NA	TRBV5-4	TRBJ1-4	few	CASSSGANEKLFF	TGTGCCAGCAGCTCGGGGGCTAATGAAAAACTGTTTTTT
TRBD1	TRBV11-1	TRBJ2-3	NA	CASSLEGALTDTQYF	TGTGCCAGCAGCTTAGAGGGGGCCCTCACAGATACGCAGTATTTT
TRBD1	TRBV11-2	TRBJ1-1	once	CASSLNLGQGNTEAFF	TGTGCCAGCAGCTTAAATTTAGGACAGGGGAACACTGAAGCTTTCTTT
TRBD1	TRBV7-2	TRBJ2-5	NA	CASSFGQGSGETQYF	TGTGCCAGCAGCTTCGGACAGGGAAGCGGGGAGACCCAGTACTTC
TRBD1	TRBV11-2	TRBJ1-5	NA	CASSGGDRGKDQPQHF	TGTGCCAGCAGCGGAGGGGACAGGGGGAAGGATCAGCCCCAGCATTTT
NA	TRBV19	TRBJ1-5	NA	CASSRGLRSNQPQHF	TGTGCCAGTAGTAGGGGCCTGAGGAGCAATCAGCCCCAGCATTTT
NA	TRBV2	TRBJ2-7	NA	CASSVGATKEQYF	TGTGCCAGCAGTGTAGGGGCTACGAAAGAGCAGTACTTC
NA	TRBV2	TRBJ1-3	few	CASTDMSGNTIYF	TGTGCCAGCACCGACATGTCTGGAAACACCATATATTTT
NA	TRBV7-3	TRBJ2-3	NA	CASSLSPGYGTDTQYF	TGTGCCAGCAGCTTAAGTCCGGGATACGGCACAGATACGCAGTATTTT
NA	TRBV7-8	TRBJ1-3	NA	CASRDRGGSGNTIYF	TGTGCCAGCAGAGACCGGGGGGGTTCTGGAAACACCATATATTTT
TRBD1	TRBV28	TRBJ1-2	NA	CASSRTGGDYGYTF	TGTGCCAGCAGTCGGACAGGGGGGGACTATGGCTACACCTTC
TRBD1	TRBV5-1	TRBJ2-5	NA	CASSLTGQGSETQYF	TGCGCCAGCAGCCTAACGGGACAGGGGTCAGAGACCCAGTACTTC